The next 4 T cell receptor beta chains were all read from a single sample in a study of cytomegalovirus exposure and HLA in healthy donors (dated by TCRdb to 2015 to 2018). The receptor library was made with the immunoSEQ multiplex PCR assay. A mixture of 60 forward primers for TCR Vbeta segments and 13 reverse primers for TCR Jbeta segments was used in the multiplex PCR. The table was pulled from immuneACCESS by TCRdb, which kept in-frame rearrangements only. Such tables lose some clones; where checked, under half of the loss comes from unresolved V genes, and the rest has no known cause. A total of about 140,000 clones appear in this sample, about four fifths of them only once. The top ten clonotypes cover roughly 3.1% of the sample. Sequenced input: PBMCs. The receptors were gathered from a man aged 18 to 29 in good health and CMV-seropositive.

On this clone: Other DNA sequences of this sample code for an identical CDR3. The chain combines TRBV7-3 with TRBJ2-5; TRBD2 might be the D (6 bases). Germline CDR1 is SGHTA and CDR2 is FQGTGA. CDR3 length: 13 amino acids. The V and J ends lost 0 bases and 4 bases respectively, with 6 bases between them. CDR3 DNA: TGTGCCAGCAGCTTAACCGGGGGAGAGACCCAGTACTTC. Translated, it gives CASSLTGGETQYF.

This chain uses TRBV6-1 with TRBJ1-1; no reliable D call. This CDR3 is built from 12 residues. V lost 11 bases to trimming and J lost 0 bases, with 10 bases between them. The V gene's germline CDR1 is MNHNS and CDR2 SASEGT. The CDR3 reads CAVPTLNTEAFF. In nucleotides, the CDR3 is TGTGCCGTCCCTACCTTGAACACTGAAGCTTTCTTT.

This clone was recorded a few times. The J gene is TRBJ2-3, the V gene TRBV28; TRBD2 matches at 9 bases. This CDR3 is 15 amino acids long. Losses at the gene ends were 4 bases for V and 5 bases for J; bases not matched to a gene: 7. Germline V gene sequence: CDR1 MDHEN, CDR2 SYDVKM. CDR3 sequence reads: CASSSPAGGVDTQYF. The CDR3 DNA sequence: TGTGCCAGCAGTTCCCCCGCGGGAGGGGTAGATACGCAGTATTTT.

The chain recombines TRBV19 with TRBJ2-2, with 10 positions matching TRBD1. V shed 5 bases and J 4 bases; nucleotides not matched to a gene: 7. The CDR3 consists of 16 residues. From germline, CDR1 is LNHDA and CDR2 SQIVND (reference sequence). CDR3: CASSARDRGITGELFF. The CDR3 DNA follows: TGTGCCAGTAGTGCCAGGGACAGGGGAATCACCGGGGAGCTGTTTTTT.